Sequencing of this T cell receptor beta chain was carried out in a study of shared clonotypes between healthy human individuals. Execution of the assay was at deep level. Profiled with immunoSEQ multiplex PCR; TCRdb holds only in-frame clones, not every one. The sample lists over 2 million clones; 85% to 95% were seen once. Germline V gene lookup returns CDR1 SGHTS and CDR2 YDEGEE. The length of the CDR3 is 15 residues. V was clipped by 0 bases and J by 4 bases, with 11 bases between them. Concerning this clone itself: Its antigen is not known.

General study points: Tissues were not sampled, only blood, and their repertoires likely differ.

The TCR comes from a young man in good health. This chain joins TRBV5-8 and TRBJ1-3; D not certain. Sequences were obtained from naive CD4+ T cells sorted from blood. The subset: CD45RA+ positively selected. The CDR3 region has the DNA TGTGCCAGCAGCTTGGTATGGGGAGGAGGAAACACCATATATTTT. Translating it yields CASSLVWGGGNTIYF.